The TCR beta chain under discussion was sequenced for a study of lymphopenia after photon versus proton radiotherapy. Study findings and constraints: Photon-treated patients lost naive T cells and TCR diversity; proton-treated stayed stable. Only patients who died were analyzed for survival; proton advantage is unproven.

Turning to this clone: Its target is unknown.

Clones were read by immunoSEQ multiplex PCR, and TCRdb kept only the in-frame ones, dropping some. Among some 30,000 clones listed, 89% were seen once. There are 16 residues in the CDR3. Trimming removed 0 bases from V and 6 bases from J; junction bases left unmatched: 2. Germline V gives CDR1 LNHNV, CDR2 YYDKDF (reference sequence). This material consisted of peripheral blood, taken from a patient treated with proton-based radiotherapy. This sequence originates from a woman aged 70-85 years with pancreatic cancer. Some clones in this sample may be carry-over from other donors' samples. This chain links TRBV15 with TRBJ1-6; 10 bases line up with TRBD1. The CDR3 DNA reads as TGTGCCACCAGCAGAGATTGGGACAGGGGTAATTCACCCCTCCACTTT. Protein product: CATSRDWDRGNSPLHF.